This T cell receptor (beta chain) is drawn from a study of identical twins. A universal primer site was incorporated via template switching, and the cDNA contained unique molecular identifiers. TCRdb re-analysed the 5' RACE reads in MiXCR, keeping a single row per CDR3 protein. The sample shows hundreds of thousands of distinct CDR3 sequences, 9.4% of them seen only once. Study-wide results and limits: Models came in too low on out-of-frame TCR alpha sharing in monozygotic twins. One should note that invariant MAIT and iNKT cells could partly confound zero-insertion analyses.

This clonotype was seen a handful of times. Its antigen is undetermined. CDR1 LGHDT and CDR2 YNNKEL come from the germline V gene (reference sequence). The CDR3 loop spans 10 amino acids. V lost 8 bases to trimming and J lost 5 bases, with 7 bases between them. This clonotype originated in a woman aged 18-29 years in good health. The chain uses TRBV3-1 and TRBJ2-7; D gene uncertain. Material: memory (CD45RO+) T cells sorted from blood. CDR3 in amino acids: CASGNHEQYF. Here the CDR3 DNA reads TGTGCCAGCGGCAACCACGAGCAGTACTTC.